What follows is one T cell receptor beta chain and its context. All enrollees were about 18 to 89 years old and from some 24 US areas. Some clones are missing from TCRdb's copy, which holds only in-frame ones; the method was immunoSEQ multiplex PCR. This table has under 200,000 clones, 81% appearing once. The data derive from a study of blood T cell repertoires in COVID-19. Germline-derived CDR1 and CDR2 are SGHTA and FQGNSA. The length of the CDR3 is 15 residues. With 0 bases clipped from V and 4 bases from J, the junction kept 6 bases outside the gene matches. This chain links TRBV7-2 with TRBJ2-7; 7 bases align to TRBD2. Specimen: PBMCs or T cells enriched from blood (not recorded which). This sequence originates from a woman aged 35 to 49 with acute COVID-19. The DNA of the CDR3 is TGTGCCAGCAGCTTAGCAGGGACTACCGGATACGAGCAGTACTTC. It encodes CASSLAGTTGYEQYF.